Following are 9 T cell receptor beta chains from one sample sequenced in a study of graft-versus-host responses after intestinal transplantation. Libraries were prepared by immunoSEQ multiplex PCR; TCRdb keeps only in-frame clonotypes and omits some of them. The sample includes about 45,000 clones, about 91% of them seen just once. The specimen comprised PBMCs, sampled 524 days after transplant. Source of these receptors: a human patient who received an intestinal transplant, so some T cells may come from the graft donor.

In its sample, this clone was seen once. The junction departs from germline at one end; a sequencing error may be responsible. V is TRBV7-7 and J is TRBJ2-5; perhaps TRBD1 as D (5 bases). CDR1 is SSHAT, CDR2 FNYEAQ, per germline (reference sequence). This CDR3 comprises 13 residues. This CDR3 is CASSQDTKETQYF. Written as DNA, the CDR3 is TGTGCTAGCAGCCAGGACACGAAAGAGACCCAGTACTTC.

The V and J genes are TRBV28 and TRBJ1-5, with 12 bases matching TRBD1. The CDR3 extends over 15 amino acids. CDR1 and CDR2 from the germline V gene are MDHEN and SYDVKM. Trimming took 6 bases from V and 6 from J; bases not matched to a gene: 6. The CDR3 sequence: CASSSGTGGVQPQHF. CDR3 DNA: TGTGCCAGCAGCTCCGGGACAGGGGGCGTTCAGCCCCAGCATTTT.

The gene calls are TRBV4-1 and TRBJ2-3; the match to TRBD1 covers 10 bases. The CDR3 loop spans 16 amino acids. CDR1 MGHRA and CDR2 YSYEKL come from the germline V gene. The V segment lost 1 base and the J segment 3 bases; nucleotides outside the gene matches: 4. In DNA form, the CDR3 reads TGCGCCAGCAGCCAAGTCCCGGGACAGGGGACAGATACGCAGTATTTT. Translating it yields CASSQVPGQGTDTQYF.

This chain uses TRBV5-6 with TRBJ2-7; 8 bases align to TRBD1. The CDR3 sequence is 14 residues long. V lost 4 bases, J lost 7 bases, and 10 bases stayed unmatched. Germline V gene lookup returns CDR1 SGHDT and CDR2 YYEEEE. The CDR3 bases are TGTGCCAGCAGCCGGACAGGGATCCGCCTGGAGCAGTACTTC. Protein sequence: CASSRTGIRLEQYF.

V gene TRBV28 combines with J gene TRBJ1-1; weak D call: TRBD1 (5 bases). The germline V gene has CDR1 MDHEN and CDR2 SYDVKM. Trimming left V 6 bases short and J 0 bases short, with 5 bases between. This CDR3 spans 12 amino acids. CDR3 protein: CASRGLNTEAFF. CDR3 bases: TGTGCCAGCAGGGGGCTGAACACTGAAGCTTTCTTT.

This clone was recorded once. The V call is TRBV7-9, the J call TRBJ1-5; TRBD1 is a possible D gene (5 bases). The germline V gene encodes CDR1 SEHNR and CDR2 FQNEAQ (reference sequence). V was clipped by 8 bases and J by 4 bases, with 12 bases between them. The CDR3 runs 13 residues. The CDR3 region has the DNA TGTGCCAGCGGGGCAGGGTCAAATCAGCCCCAGCATTTT. Translated: CASGAGSNQPQHF.

The J gene is TRBJ2-1, the V gene TRBV18; 11 positions agree with TRBD2. J was trimmed by 4 bases and V by 4 bases; bases with no gene match: 6. This CDR3 has 16 residues. The germline V gene encodes CDR1 KGHSH and CDR2 LQKENI. CDR3 DNA sequence: TGTGCCAGCTCACTTCGGACTAGCGGGCGTTACAATGAGCAGTTCTTC. Its translation is CASSLRTSGRYNEQFF.

The CDR3 nucleotides read TGTGCCAGCAGTGGACAGGGGCAGTACCAAGAGACCCAGTACTTC. Translation gives CASSGQGQYQETQYF. The chain has TRBV2 and TRBJ2-5; 8 positions agree with TRBD1. V lost 4 bases to trimming and J lost 0 bases; unmatched junction nucleotides: 4. The germline CDR1 and CDR2 sequences are SNHLY and FYNNEI. This CDR3 contains 15 residues.

The sample holds one count of this clone. CDR3 sequence (DNA): TGTGCCAGCAGCTTAGTGAGGGGGGGCGCCTCTGGAAACACCATATATTTT. This sequence encodes CASSLVRGGASGNTIYF. V usage is TRBV7-2 and J usage is TRBJ1-3, with a tentative D call TRBD1 (6 bases). CDR1 and CDR2 from the germline V gene are SGHTA and FQGNSA. V was cut by 1 base and J by 0 bases, with 13 bases left in between. The CDR3 is made up of 17 amino acids. Variable domain in full (rest from reference TRBV7-2 and TRBJ1-3): GAGVSQSPSNKVTEKGKDVELRCDPISGHTALYWYRQSLGQGLEFLIYFQGNSAPDKSGLPSDRFSAERTGGSVSTLTIQRTQQEDSAVYLCASSLVRGGASGNTIYFGEGSWLTVV.